This T cell receptor beta chain was observed in a study of blood T cell repertoires in COVID-19. On the study more broadly: Samples taken during acute and convalescent COVID-19 were collected in the United States, Italy and Spain. T cells, B-cell-depleted T cells, or PBMCs provided the cDNA or gDNA that served as material.

The germline CDR1 and CDR2 sequences are MNHNY and SVGAGI (reference sequence). V was clipped by 6 bases and J by 4 bases, with 15 bases between them. The CDR3 totals 14 residues. Per the authors' pipeline: Reference gene primer amplification gave nucleated cell count estimates. The method was immunoSEQ multiplex PCR; TCRdb's version includes in-frame clones alone and lacks a portion of them. V, J and clone size were drawn from that table, and D and trimming were deduced from the DNA. The top ten hold 3.1% of the sample, which has about 270,000 clones, roughly 85% seen once. The receptor's source is a young woman with acute or convalescent COVID-19. The sequencing sample was made of peripheral blood. The J gene is TRBJ1-1, the V gene TRBV6-6; TRBD1 is a possible D gene (6 bases). The CDR3: CASSAGVMGTEAFF. The CDR3 nucleotides read TGTGCCAGCAGCGCAGGGGTTATGGGCACTGAAGCTTTCTTT.